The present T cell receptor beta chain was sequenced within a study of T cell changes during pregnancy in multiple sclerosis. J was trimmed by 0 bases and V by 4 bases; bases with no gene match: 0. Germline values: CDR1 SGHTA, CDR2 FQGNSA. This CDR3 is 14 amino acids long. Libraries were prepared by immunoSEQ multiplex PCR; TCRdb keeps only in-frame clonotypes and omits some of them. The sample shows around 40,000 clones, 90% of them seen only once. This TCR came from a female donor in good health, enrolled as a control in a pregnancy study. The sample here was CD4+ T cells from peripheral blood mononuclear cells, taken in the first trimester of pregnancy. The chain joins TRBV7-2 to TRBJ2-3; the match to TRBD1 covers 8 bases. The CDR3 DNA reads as TGTGCCAGCAGCTGGGACAGGAGCACAGATACGCAGTATTTT. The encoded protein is CASSWDRSTDTQYF.